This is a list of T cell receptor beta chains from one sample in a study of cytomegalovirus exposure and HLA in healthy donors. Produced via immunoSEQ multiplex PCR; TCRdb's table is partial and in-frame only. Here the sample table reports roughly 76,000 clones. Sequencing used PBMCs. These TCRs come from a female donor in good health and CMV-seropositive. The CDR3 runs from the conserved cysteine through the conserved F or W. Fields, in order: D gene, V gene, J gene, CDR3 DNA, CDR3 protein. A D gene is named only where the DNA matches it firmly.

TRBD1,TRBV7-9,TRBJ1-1,TGTGCCAGCAGTTACACGGACAGGGGGCGGACTGAAGCTTTCTTT,CASSYTDRGRTEAFF
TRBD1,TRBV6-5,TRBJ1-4,TGTGCCAGCACGACAGGGCGTAATGAAAAACTGTTTTTT,CASTTGRNEKLFF
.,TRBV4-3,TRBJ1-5,TGCGCCAGCAGCCAAGATTTTGGCAGTAGCAATCAGCCCCAGCATTTT,CASSQDFGSSNQPQHF
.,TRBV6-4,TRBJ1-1,TGTGCCAGCAGGCCGGGTCTTACTGAAGCTTTCTTT,CASRPGLTEAFF
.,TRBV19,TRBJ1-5,TGTGCCAGTAGTATCAACAGGAATCAGCCCCAGCATTTT,CASSINRNQPQHF
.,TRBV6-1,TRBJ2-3,TGTGCCAGCAGTGCCCCAGCGGGCCCCACAGATACGCAGTATTTT,CASSAPAGPTDTQYF
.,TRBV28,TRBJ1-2,TGTGCCAGCAGTTTAATGCCAGGGTTCGCCTACACCTTC,CASSLMPGFAYTF
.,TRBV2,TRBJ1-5,TGTGCCAGCAGGTCCGGGATTTATAGTCAGCCCCAGCATTTT,CASRSGIYSQPQHF
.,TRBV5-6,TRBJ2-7,TGTGCCAGCAGCTTGGATGGGAGGCCCCCCTACGAGCAGTACTTC,CASSLDGRPPYEQYF
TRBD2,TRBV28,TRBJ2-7,TGTGCCAGCGGGAGGACTAGCACCCACGAGCAGTACTTC,CASGRTSTHEQYF
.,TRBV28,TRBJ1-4,TGTGCCAGCAGTCCCGCTACTTCGAGGTTGCTTTATGAAAAACTGTTTTTT,CASSPATSRLLYEKLFF
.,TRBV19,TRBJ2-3,TGTGCCAGTAGTAGGAGCGGAGCCACAGATACGCAGTATTTT,CASSRSGATDTQYF
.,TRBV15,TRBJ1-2,TGTGCCACCAGCAAACAGGGAAACTATGGCTACACCTTC,CATSKQGNYGYTF
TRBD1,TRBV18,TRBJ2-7,TGTGCCAGCTCCGACAGGGGGTACGAGCAGTACTTC,CASSDRGYEQYF
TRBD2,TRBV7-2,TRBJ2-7,TGTGCCAGCAGCTTAGTAGCGACTAGCGGAACCTACGAGCAGTACTTC,CASSLVATSGTYEQYF
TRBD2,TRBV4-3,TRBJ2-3,TGCGCCAGCAGCCAAGCCCTCGGACTAGCGGTTAGCACAGATACGCAGTATTTT,CASSQALGLAVSTDTQYF
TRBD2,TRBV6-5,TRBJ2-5,TGTGCCAGCAGGGTACTAGCGGGGGGCCAAGAGACCCAGTACTTC,CASRVLAGGQETQYF
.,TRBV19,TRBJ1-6,TGTGCCAGTTCCCAGGGGATTAATTCACCCCTCCACTTT,CASSQGINSPLHF
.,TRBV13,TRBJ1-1,TGTGCCAGCAGCTTAGTCAAAAAGCATTTAATGAACACTGAAGCTTTCTTT,CASSLVKKHLMNTEAFF
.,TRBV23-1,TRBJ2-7,TGCGCCAGCAGTCCACGGACAGCCAGCGAGCAGTACTTC,CASSPRTASEQYF
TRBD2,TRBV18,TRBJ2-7,TGTGCCAGCTCACCACCGGGACTAGCGGGAGGGGTGGGCGCCTACGAGCAGTACTTC,CASSPPGLAGGVGAYEQYF
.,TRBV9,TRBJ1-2,TGTGCCAGCAGCAGCAACAGAAAAGGGGACTATGGCTACACCTTC,CASSSNRKGDYGYTF
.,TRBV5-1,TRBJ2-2,TGCGCCAGCAGCTTGGCCGTGCGGAACACCGGGGAGCTGTTTTTT,CASSLAVRNTGELFF
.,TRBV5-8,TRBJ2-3,TGTGCCAGCAGCCTCAGGACGGGGACGCAGTATTTT,CASSLRTGTQYF
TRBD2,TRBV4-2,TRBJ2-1,TGTGCCAGCAGCCAAGTCTCTAGCGGGGGGGCCTATGGTAATGAGCAGTTCTTC,CASSQVSSGGAYGNEQFF
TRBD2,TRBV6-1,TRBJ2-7,TGTGCCAGCAGTGATACTTTTGGGGGGGTGACACAGCAGTACTTC,CASSDTFGGVTQQYF
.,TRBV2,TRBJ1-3,TGTGCCAGCAGGAGCGGTGGAAACACCATATATTTT,CASRSGGNTIYF
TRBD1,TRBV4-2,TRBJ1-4,TGTGCCAGCAGCCAAGATTCGGGACAGTTTAATGAAAAACTGTTTTTT,CASSQDSGQFNEKLFF
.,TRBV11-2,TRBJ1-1,TGTGCCAGCAGCTTAGGGCCCACTGAAGCTTTCTTT,CASSLGPTEAFF
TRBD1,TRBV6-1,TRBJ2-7,TGTGCCAGTACTGCGGGGACAGGGGGGAGTAGCGAGCAGTACTTC,CASTAGTGGSSEQYF
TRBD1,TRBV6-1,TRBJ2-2,TGTGCCAGCAAGTCCGGGACAGGGGATGCCGGGGAGCTGTTTTTT,CASKSGTGDAGELFF
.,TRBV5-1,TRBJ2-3,TGCGCCAGCAGCTTCCCTAGCACAGATACGCAGTATTTT,CASSFPSTDTQYF
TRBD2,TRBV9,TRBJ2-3,TGTGCCAGCAGCCCCAGCGGGGGCCCCAGCACAGATACGCAGTATTTT,CASSPSGGPSTDTQYF
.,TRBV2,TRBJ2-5,TGTGCCAGCAGTGAAGGACGGACACAAGAGACCCAGTACTTC,CASSEGRTQETQYF
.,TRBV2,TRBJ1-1,TGTGCCAGCAGTGATTACACTCCAGACAGGTCTGAAGCTTTCTTT,CASSDYTPDRSEAFF
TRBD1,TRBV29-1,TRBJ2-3,TGCAGCGTTGGGCAGGGGGCCGGAGATACGCAGTATTTT,CSVGQGAGDTQYF
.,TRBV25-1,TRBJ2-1,TGTGCCAGCAGTGAATCTGGGGGCCCGAATGAGCAGTTCTTC,CASSESGGPNEQFF
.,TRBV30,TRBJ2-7,TGTGCCGGCGGGACTGCTCGTCGAGAGCAGTACTTC,CAGGTARREQYF
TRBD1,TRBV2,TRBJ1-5,TGTGCCAGCAAGGGACAGTATAATCAGCCCCAGCATTTT,CASKGQYNQPQHF
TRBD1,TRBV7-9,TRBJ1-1,TGTGCCAGCAGCCGGGACAGCTACACTGAAGCTTTCTTT,CASSRDSYTEAFF